A single sample gave rise to the 27 T cell receptor beta chains below, sequenced in a study of blood T cell repertoires in COVID-19. Libraries were prepared by immunoSEQ multiplex PCR; TCRdb keeps only in-frame clonotypes and omits some of them. This table holds around 100,000 clones, roughly 84% found once. Source material: peripheral blood. Receptors originate from a woman aged 70-85 years who had recovered from COVID-19.

The rearrangement uses TRBV7-3 and TRBJ2-1; 8 nucleotides align to TRBD1. This CDR3 region has 14 residues. Germline V gene data show CDR1 as SGHTA and CDR2 as FQGTGA. V was clipped by 4 bases and J by 9 bases; unmatched bases: 8. CDR3 DNA sequence: TGTGCCAGCAGCTGGGGCAGGGGGCAAGGTGAGCAGTTCTTC. It yields the protein CASSWGRGQGEQFF.

The chain has TRBV5-5 and TRBJ1-1; D possibly corresponds to TRBD1 (5 bases). The CDR3 totals 14 residues. Germline-derived CDR1 and CDR2 are SGHKS and YYEKEE (reference sequence). V was pared by 1 base and J by 1 base, with 8 bases between. The CDR3 reads CASSLQGGNTEAFF. CDR3 sequence (DNA): TGTGCCAGCAGCTTGCAGGGTGGGAACACTGAAGCTTTCTTT.

The count of this clone is one. The gene calls are TRBV6-2 or TRBV6-3 and TRBJ2-5, with 7 positions matching TRBD1. Trimming cost V 4 bases and J 4 bases; bases outside gene matches: 6. Germline CDR1 reads MNHEY; CDR2 reads SVGEGT. The CDR3 runs 14 residues. CDR3 region: CASSSRGPGETQYF. CDR3 nucleotides: TGTGCCAGCAGTTCAAGGGGGCCCGGAGAGACCCAGTACTTC.

V usage is TRBV19 and J usage is TRBJ2-3; 8 bases are a match to TRBD2. Losses at the gene ends were 4 bases for V and 2 bases for J; bases not matched to a gene: 5. CDR3 size: 15 residues. The V gene's germline CDR1 is LNHDA and CDR2 SQIVND (reference sequence). The CDR3 sequence: CASSSRAGATDTQYF. Here the CDR3 DNA reads TGTGCCAGTAGTAGTAGAGCGGGAGCCACAGATACGCAGTATTTT.

V gene TRBV7-8 combines with J gene TRBJ1-4, with 8 bases matching TRBD1. Per the germline V gene, CDR1 is SGHVS and CDR2 is FQNEAQ. The length of the CDR3 is 16 residues. The junction had 8 bases not matched to a gene; V was cut back by 1 base and J by 7 bases. The CDR3, as DNA: TGTGCCAGCAGCTTAGTTTCAGGGGGCTTTAGTGAAAAACTGTTTTTT. It codes for CASSLVSGGFSEKLFF.

The chain carries TRBV6-6 and TRBJ2-5, with 9 nucleotides matching TRBD1. V trimming: 6 bases; J trimming: 5 bases; junction bases outside the gene matches: 1. Per the germline V gene, CDR1 is MNHNY and CDR2 is SVGAGI (reference sequence). The CDR3 runs to 12 residues. CDR3 sequence (DNA): TGTGCCAGCAGCGACAGGGGGGAGACCCAGTACTTC. This encodes CASSDRGETQYF.

This chain connects TRBV2 to TRBJ1-2; 7 positions agree with TRBD1. Germline trimming cut 5 bases from V and 8 bases from J; bases unmatched to any gene: 11. Germline loops: CDR1 SNHLY, CDR2 FYNNEI. This CDR3 is built from 14 residues. CDR3 nucleotides: TGTGCCAGCAGTAGACAGGGTTCCACGGGGGGCTACACCTTC. It codes for CASSRQGSTGGYTF.

The V gene is TRBV7-2, the J gene TRBJ2-3; 8 bases align to TRBD2. Per germline, CDR1 SGHTA and CDR2 FQGNSA. The CDR3 sequence is 17 residues long. Losses at the gene ends were 5 bases for V and 2 bases for J; bases not matched to a gene: 12. The CDR3 loop reads CASSPQGGRGVTDTQYF. The CDR3 DNA sequence: TGTGCCAGCAGCCCGCAAGGTGGGCGGGGGGTCACAGATACGCAGTATTTT.

The rearrangement joins TRBV12-3 or TRBV12-4 to TRBJ1-1; 7 bases fit TRBD1. V lost 5 bases to trimming and J lost 10 bases; unmatched junction nucleotides: 4. The CDR3 consists of 11 residues. The CDR3 region is CASSSRDRAFF. The CDR3 DNA is TGTGCCAGCAGTAGCCGGGACAGAGCTTTCTTT.

The chain is built from TRBV14 and TRBJ1-5, with 11 bases aligning to TRBD1. V shed 5 bases and J 6 bases; nucleotides not matched to a gene: 12. The length of the CDR3 is 17 residues. Germline CDR1 is SGHDN and CDR2 is FVKESK. The DNA of the CDR3 is TGTGCCAGCAGCTTAAGGGGGACAGGGGGTTCTGGTCAGCCCCAGCATTTT. Protein: CASSLRGTGGSGQPQHF.

This clone was detected only a few times. V and J are TRBV19 and TRBJ2-7, with 7 positions matching TRBD2. This CDR3 is 14 amino acids long. The V gene's germline CDR1 is LNHDA and CDR2 SQIVND (reference sequence). The ends lost 7 bases at V and 4 bases at J; junction bases unmatched: 10. The DNA of the CDR3 is TGTGCCAGTACCCCGGGAGGAGCGAAGTACGAGCAGTACTTC. Residues: CASTPGGAKYEQYF.

The chain is built from TRBV5-5 and TRBJ2-1; 7 bases agree with TRBD2. CDR3 size: 14 residues. J gave up 10 bases and V 4 bases, and 11 bases lay outside the gene matches. Germline CDR1 reads SGHKS; CDR2 reads YYEKEE (reference sequence). The DNA of the CDR3 is TGTGCCAGCAGCAGGGGACTATCCCCTAGGGAGCAGTTCTTC. The encoded protein is CASSRGLSPREQFF.

The chain has TRBV6-5 and TRBJ2-3; D remains unclear. Germline V gene sequence: CDR1 MNHEY, CDR2 SVGAGI. Trimming stripped 6 bases from V and 6 bases from J, with 13 bases between. The CDR3 has 13 residues. The CDR3 is CASSRLGSDTQYF. Written as DNA, the CDR3 is TGTGCCAGCAGCCGCCTCGGTTCGGATACGCAGTATTTT.

This chain uses TRBV3-1 (or the pseudogene TRBV3-2) with TRBJ1-6, with TRBD1 matching over 9 bases. Germline lookup yields CDR1 LGHDT and CDR2 YNNKEL (reference sequence). Trimming cost V 3 bases and J 7 bases; bases outside gene matches: 7. The CDR3 length is 16 residues. The CDR3 DNA sequence: TGTGCCAGCAGCCATGCTCCCGGGACAGGGAATTCACCCCTCCACTTT. Amino acids: CASSHAPGTGNSPLHF.

The chain employs TRBV29-1 and TRBJ2-7, with 7 bases fitting TRBD1. This CDR3 comprises 18 residues. The J segment lost 2 bases and the V segment lost 7 bases, leaving 23 bases of the junction unmatched. Looked up from germline, CDR1 is SQVTM and CDR2 is ANQGSEA. Written as DNA, the CDR3 is TGCAGCGCCCAACTACGAAGGGACAGCACAGACGCAACCTACGAGCAGTACTTC. Translation gives CSAQLRRDSTDATYEQYF.

The chain is built from TRBV7-9 and TRBJ1-1; D is perhaps TRBD1 (5 bases). Per germline, CDR1 SEHNR and CDR2 FQNEAQ (reference sequence). The CDR3 totals 14 residues. Between the trimmed V and J ends, which lost 1 base and 5 bases, there was a span of 11 bases. CDR3 protein: CASSLEAGRTEAFF. CDR3 coding DNA: TGTGCCAGCAGCTTAGAGGCAGGGAGGACTGAAGCTTTCTTT.

The V call is TRBV3-1 (or the pseudogene TRBV3-2), the J call TRBJ2-1; D is uncertain. The CDR3 is 14 amino acids. Trimming took 4 bases from V and 4 from J, leaving 11 bases between them. Per the germline V gene, CDR1 is LGHDT and CDR2 is YNNKEL (reference sequence). CDR3 nucleotides: TGTGCCAGCAGCCCCATCACCAGGTACAATGAGCAGTTCTTC. It specifies CASSPITRYNEQFF.

CDR3 in amino acids: CASSLGMGQMQPQHF. The CDR3 nucleotides read TGTGCCAGCAGCTTGGGTATGGGGCAGATGCAGCCCCAGCATTTT. V usage is TRBV5-6 and J usage is TRBJ1-5, with D tentatively TRBD1 (5 bases). This CDR3 spans 15 amino acids. CDR1 is SGHDT and CDR2 is YYEEEE in the germline V gene. V was clipped by 0 bases and J by 7 bases, with 14 bases between them.

This chain uses TRBV19 with TRBJ2-5, with D unclear. V shed 6 bases and J shed 5 bases, with 13 bases lying between them. Germline V CDR1 and CDR2: LNHDA, SQIVND (reference sequence). The CDR3 spans 13 residues. The CDR3 region is CASSQDGSETQYF. CDR3 sequence (DNA): TGTGCCAGTAGCCAGGATGGGTCGGAGACCCAGTACTTC.

The chain is built from TRBV28 and TRBJ1-2; no reliable D call. This CDR3 contains 14 residues. The germline V and J ends were trimmed by 6 bases and 1 base, with 12 bases remaining between them. Germline loops: CDR1 MDHEN, CDR2 SYDVKM. This chain's CDR3 is CASSRGSGNYGYTF. In nucleotides, the CDR3 is TGTGCCAGCAGCCGCGGGTCGGGTAACTATGGCTACACCTTC.

The genes are TRBV18 and TRBJ1-5; a weak D match, TRBD1 (6 bases). Germline CDR1 is KGHSH and CDR2 is LQKENI. The CDR3 has 18 amino acids. Trimming removed 5 bases at V and 0 bases at J, with 20 bases between. The CDR3, as DNA: TGTGCCAGCTCATCGCGGGGGGGCCGAGCCTATAGCAATCAGCCCCAGCATTTT. Translating gives CASSSRGGRAYSNQPQHF. The full variable domain, completed using reference TRBV18 and TRBJ1-5, is NAGVMQNPRHLVRRRGQEARLRCSPMKGHSHVYWYRQLPEEGLKFMVYLQKENIIDESGMPKERFSAEFPKEGPSILRIQQVVRGDSAAYFCASSSRGGRAYSNQPQHFGDGTRLSIL.

Comments on this clone: Other DNA sequences in the sample encode the same CDR3. The genes are TRBV11-2 and TRBJ2-1, with D possibly matching TRBD1 (5 bases). The CDR3 covers 13 residues. Germline lookup yields CDR1 SGHAT and CDR2 FQNNGV. The ends were cut back, 5 bases at V and 5 bases at J, with 10 bases in the middle. CDR3 sequence (DNA): TGTGCCAGCAGCCCAACCAGGGACAATGAGCAGTTCTTC. As protein: CASSPTRDNEQFF.

The DNA of the CDR3 is TGTGCTAGCCGGACTTCTGGGGCCAACGTCCTGACTTTC. This codes for CASRTSGANVLTF. The chain employs TRBV12-5 and TRBJ2-6; a weak D match, TRBD2 (5 bases). Germline CDR1 LGHNT, CDR2 FRNRAP. The V gene lost 9 bases and the J gene lost 1 base, with 7 bases spanning the gap. The CDR3 is made up of 13 amino acids.

The rearrangement links TRBV5-1 to TRBJ2-4, with 9 bases fitting TRBD2. The ends lost 0 bases at V and 2 bases at J; junction bases unmatched: 3. The CDR3 loop spans 16 amino acids. CDR1 and CDR2 from the germline V gene are SGHRS and YFSETQ. DNA for the CDR3: TGCGCCAGCAGCTTGGGGACTAGCGAGACCAAAAACATTCAGTACTTC. Translated: CASSLGTSETKNIQYF.

The genes are TRBV5-1 and TRBJ2-7; D may be TRBD1 (6 bases). V shed 0 bases and J shed 1 base, with 14 bases lying between them. The CDR3 totals 16 residues. Germline CDR1 SGHRS, CDR2 YFSETQ. CDR3 DNA: TGCGCCAGCAGCTTGGGGGCAGGGGAATTGTCCTACGAGCAGTACTTC. Amino acid sequence: CASSLGAGELSYEQYF.

This clone has only a few counts. The rearrangement joins TRBV2 to TRBJ1-3; D is unresolved. This CDR3 region has 13 residues. V was pared by 8 bases and J by 4 bases, with 12 bases between. Germline CDR1 reads SNHLY; CDR2 reads FYNNEI. The CDR3, as DNA: TGTGCCAGCCTACAGATCGTGGGAAACACCATATATTTT. This translates into CASLQIVGNTIYF.

The V call is TRBV7-9, the J call TRBJ1-4, with TRBD1 matching over 7 bases. The CDR3 is 15 amino acids. Germline CDR1 is SEHNR and CDR2 is FQNEAQ (reference sequence). J gave up 2 bases and V 3 bases, and 3 bases lay outside the gene matches. This CDR3 is CASSFRGDTNEKLFF. Here the CDR3 DNA reads TGTGCCAGCAGCTTCAGGGGGGACACTAATGAAAAACTGTTTTTT.